This T cell receptor beta chain emerged from a study of radiotherapy plus CTLA-4 blockade in lung cancer. Study-wide background: Across the patients, objective responses occurred in about 19%, and disease control in approximately 30%.

Treatment of patients with chemo-refractory metastatic non-small-cell lung cancer consisted of focal radiation plus CTLA-4 blockade with ipilimumab. Germline CDR1 SGHAT, CDR2 FQNNGV. The CDR3 is made up of 16 amino acids. V gave up 5 bases and J gave up 5 bases, with 16 bases separating them. The assay was immunoSEQ multiplex PCR, and TCRdb's table has in-frame clones only and misses some. The table has about 51,000 clones, roughly 83% seen once. Worth noting for this clone: Antigen unknown.

Whole-study results and caveats: Clones derived from tumor TCRs expanded in blood after radiotherapy plus ipilimumab. Early blood T cell clone dynamics reportedly forecast response best, with interferon-beta.

The genes are TRBV11-2 and TRBJ1-6; the D gene is possibly TRBD1 (5 bases). The sequenced sample was peripheral blood, obtained from a patient treated with radiotherapy plus ipilimumab. This receptor was identified in a human donor with non-small cell lung cancer who had a complete response to radiotherapy plus ipilimumab. Here the CDR3 reads CASSLRGATHNSPLHF. The CDR3 bases are TGTGCCAGCAGCCTCCGTGGGGCCACCCATAATTCACCCCTCCACTTT.